Shown below are 29 T cell receptor beta chains from a single sample sequenced in a study of vaccination effects on CD4 cells after COVID-19. The data were produced by immunoSEQ multiplex PCR, yet TCRdb's version contains in-frame clones alone and is incomplete. The sample lists roughly 56,000 clones; around three quarters were seen once. Pools of viral peptides were used by the ViraFEST assay to expand antigen-specific CD4+ T cells ahead of sequencing. Isolating CD4+ T cells followed about 11 days of culture. All study participants received two doses of BNT162b2 or mRNA-1273 vaccine. No antigen has been assigned to these receptors. This material consisted of CD4+ T cells from PBMCs cultured with HCoV-229E spike peptides, taken after COVID-19 vaccination. These receptors came from a human donor who received a COVID-19 vaccine.

CDR3 sequence: CASSGGPWGGHQPQHF. The CDR3 nucleotides are TGTGCCAGCAGTGGGGGACCTTGGGGGGGCCATCAGCCCCAGCATTTT. The rearrangement joins TRBV6-2 or TRBV6-3 to TRBJ1-5; D is perhaps TRBD1 (6 bases). This CDR3 is built from 16 residues. CDR1 and CDR2 (germline): MNHEY, SVGEGT. V gave up 5 bases and J gave up 5 bases, with 19 bases separating them.

The chain carries TRBV5-1 and TRBJ2-1; D is possibly TRBD2 (6 bases). Deletions cut 4 bases from V and 3 bases from J, with 14 bases between. The length of the CDR3 is 15 residues. CDR1 SGHRS and CDR2 YFSETQ come from the germline V gene. CDR3 nucleotides: TGCGCCAGCAGCCGCGGGGCCATCAACTACAATGAGCAGTTCTTC. It translates to CASSRGAINYNEQFF.

A single count supports this clone. V usage is TRBV10-1 and J usage is TRBJ2-7; no definite D call. The length of the CDR3 is 13 residues. V lost 2 bases to trimming and J lost 7 bases, with 12 bases between them. Germline V gene data show CDR1 as WNHNN and CDR2 as SYGVQD (reference sequence). Here the CDR3 DNA reads TGCGCCAGCAGTGAGGGTCAGTCCGGTGAGCAGTACGTC. This gives the protein CASSEGQSGEQYV.

This rearrangement joins TRBV7-8 to TRBJ1-4, with 7 bases aligning to TRBD1. This CDR3 has 14 amino acids. Per germline, CDR1 SGHVS and CDR2 FQNEAQ. Trimming removed 5 bases from V and 4 bases from J; junction bases left unmatched: 4. The CDR3 nucleotides are TGTGCCAGCAGCCCACGGGACAGTAATGAAAAACTGTTTTTT. It is translated as CASSPRDSNEKLFF.

This chain joins TRBV28 and TRBJ1-3; unclear D gene. Germline V gene lookup returns CDR1 MDHEN and CDR2 SYDVKM. This CDR3 region has 14 residues. Trimming shortened V by 7 bases and J by 2 bases, and 12 bases separated the two germline ends. The CDR3 bases are TGTGCCAGCACCACAAGGGCGACTGGAAACACCATATATTTT. Its protein is CASTTRATGNTIYF. Using reference TRBV28 and TRBJ1-3 for the parts outside the CDR3, the full variable domain is DVKVTQSSRYLVKRTGEKVFLECVQDMDHENMFWYRQDPGLGLRLIYFSYDVKMKEKGDIPEGYSVSREKKERFSLILESASTNQTSMYLCASTTRATGNTIYFGEGSWLTVV.

V is TRBV6-5 and J is TRBJ1-3; 9 bases fit TRBD1. In germline, CDR1 is MNHEY, CDR2 SVGAGI. This CDR3 is 14 amino acids long. The V segment lost 7 bases and the J segment 2 bases; nucleotides outside the gene matches: 3. CDR3 region: CASTRTGAGNTIYF. CDR3 coding DNA: TGTGCCAGCACACGGACAGGGGCTGGAAACACCATATATTTT.

The chain is built from TRBV18 and TRBJ1-1; possibly TRBD1 for D (6 bases). V was trimmed by 5 bases and J by 2 bases, leaving 12 bases between them. Germline CDR1 and CDR2: KGHSH and LQKENI. CDR3 length: 14 amino acids. The CDR3 DNA reads TGTGCCAGCTCAGCGGGGGGCGGCAACACTGAAGCTTTCTTT. Encoded protein: CASSAGGGNTEAFF.

This chain uses TRBV9 with TRBJ2-6; no definite D call. V shed 0 bases and J shed 4 bases, with 8 bases lying between them. The CDR3 has 15 residues. CDR1 and CDR2 (germline): SGDLS, YYNGEE. This CDR3 reads CASSVAGTGANVLTF. The DNA of the CDR3 is TGTGCCAGCAGCGTAGCAGGTACCGGGGCCAACGTCCTGACTTTC.

This clone has just a few counts. This chain joins TRBV5-1 and TRBJ1-4, with D unresolved. V lost 2 bases, J lost 5 bases, and 10 bases lay in between. Germline-derived CDR1 and CDR2 are SGHRS and YFSETQ. CDR3 length equals 14 residues. CDR3 DNA sequence: TGCGCCAGCAGCTTTGGTCGCGAAAATGAAAAACTGTTTTTT. It specifies CASSFGRENEKLFF.

The chain carries TRBV7-2 and TRBJ2-5; 15 bases line up with TRBD2. V lost 4 bases and J lost 2; bases outside the gene matches: 2. The germline gives CDR1 SGHTA, CDR2 FQGNSA. CDR3 length: 16 amino acids. CDR3 nucleotides: TGTGCCAGCAGCTCAGGACTAGCGGGGGGGCAAGAGACCCAGTACTTC. Protein sequence: CASSSGLAGGQETQYF. Filled out from reference TRBV7-2 and TRBJ2-5, the complete variable domain reads GAGVSQSPSNKVTEKGKDVELRCDPISGHTALYWYRQSLGQGLEFLIYFQGNSAPDKSGLPSDRFSAERTGGSVSTLTIQRTQQEDSAVYLCASSSGLAGGQETQYFGPGTRLLVL.

The chain couples TRBV2 to TRBJ2-5, with D possibly being TRBD1 or TRBD2 (5 bases each). Trimming pared 4 bases from V and 5 bases from J, leaving 5 bases between. This CDR3 region has 11 residues. Germline lookup yields CDR1 SNHLY and CDR2 FYNNEI. CDR3 DNA sequence: TGTGCCAGCAGTGGGGGGGAGACCCAGTACTTC. Translated, it gives CASSGGETQYF.

V gene TRBV6-5 combines with J gene TRBJ1-4, with D uncertain. Trimming left V 4 bases short and J 3 bases short, with 3 bases between. The V gene's germline CDR1 is MNHEY and CDR2 SVGAGI. The CDR3 is 12 residues long. CDR3 bases: TGTGCCAGCAGTTCAGCTAATGAAAAACTGTTTTTT. It specifies CASSSANEKLFF.

This clone was counted only a few times. This chain uses TRBV7-9 with TRBJ1-4; 7 bases fit TRBD1. CDR3 length equals 14 residues. V was clipped by 3 bases and J by 8 bases; unmatched bases: 6. Germline V gene lookup returns CDR1 SEHNR and CDR2 FQNEAQ (reference sequence). CDR3 amino acids: CASSFQGVEEKLFF. The CDR3 coding sequence is TGTGCCAGCAGCTTCCAGGGGGTAGAGGAAAAACTGTTTTTT.

This chain links TRBV7-8 with TRBJ1-3; possible D gene TRBD1, 6 bases. The CDR3 consists of 13 residues. Trimming left V 5 bases short and J 7 bases short, with 12 bases between. Germline V lookup: CDR1 SGHVS, CDR2 FQNEAQ. The CDR3 coding sequence is TGTGCCAGCAGCCCACGGACAGCGAACACCATATATTTT. It translates to CASSPRTANTIYF.

J is TRBJ1-1 and V is TRBV6-5; a weak D match, TRBD1 (6 bases). The V gene's germline CDR1 is MNHEY and CDR2 SVGAGI. V was shortened by 6 bases and J by 1 base, with 12 bases between the two germline ends. This CDR3 comprises 14 residues. The CDR3: CASRVGQQNTEAFF. The CDR3 DNA reads as TGTGCCAGCAGAGTTGGACAGCAGAACACTGAAGCTTTCTTT.

V usage is TRBV19 and J usage is TRBJ1-4; unclear D gene. CDR3 length: 16 residues. Looked up from germline, CDR1 is LNHDA and CDR2 is SQIVND (reference sequence). V shed 3 bases and J shed 8 bases, with 19 bases lying between them. The DNA for the CDR3 is TGTGCCAGTAGTATTGAAAGCGGCAAAACACGAGAAAAACTGTTTTTT. It is translated as CASSIESGKTREKLFF.

The J gene is TRBJ2-5, the V gene TRBV6-5; 8 bases are shared with TRBD2. This CDR3 has 14 residues. The V and J ends lost 9 bases and 5 bases, in that order; junction bases with no gene match: 11. Germline CDR1 MNHEY, CDR2 SVGAGI. CDR3 protein: CASHSGGPVETQYF. The CDR3 nucleotides are TGTGCCAGTCACTCGGGGGGGCCCGTCGAGACCCAGTACTTC.

The chain carries TRBV18 and TRBJ1-1; D is undetermined. V was pared by 6 bases and J by 1 base, with 6 bases between. This CDR3 is 12 amino acids long. Looked up from germline, CDR1 is KGHSH and CDR2 is LQKENI. The CDR3 protein is CASSYGNTEAFF. The CDR3 coding sequence is TGTGCCAGCTCGTATGGGAACACTGAAGCTTTCTTT.

This clone showed up just a few times. The chain couples TRBV19 to TRBJ1-5; TRBD1 agrees at 11 bases. The CDR3 is 18 residues long. Per germline, CDR1 LNHDA and CDR2 SQIVND (reference sequence). With 3 bases clipped from V and 1 base from J, the junction kept 8 bases outside the gene matches. As DNA, the CDR3 is TGTGCCAGTAGTATTGGGACAGGGGGGTTTGGGAGCAATCAGCCCCAGCATTTT. This gives the protein CASSIGTGGFGSNQPQHF.

The gene calls are TRBV9 and TRBJ2-2, with 9 bases matching TRBD2. Germline lookup yields CDR1 SGDLS and CDR2 YYNGEE. This CDR3 has 19 residues. The V gene end was trimmed by 0 bases and the J gene end by 0 bases; junction bases not matched to a gene: 9. CDR3 nucleotide sequence: TGTGCCAGCAGCGTAGCCGGGACTAGCAGATACGCGAACACCGGGGAGCTGTTTTTT. Protein product: CASSVAGTSRYANTGELFF.

V gene TRBV5-6 combines with J gene TRBJ1-2, with D uncertain. Germline loops: CDR1 SGHDT, CDR2 YYEEEE. The CDR3 runs to 12 residues. V shed 4 bases and J shed 2 bases, with 6 bases lying between them. The CDR3 reads CASSPQNYGYTF. Written as DNA, the CDR3 is TGTGCCAGCAGCCCTCAGAACTATGGCTACACCTTC.

The V call is TRBV3-1 (or the pseudogene TRBV3-2), the J call TRBJ1-1, with D maybe TRBD1 (5 bases). V was pared by 5 bases and J by 2 bases, with 9 bases between. The CDR3 spans 13 residues. Looked up from germline, CDR1 is LGHDT and CDR2 is YNNKEL (reference sequence). The CDR3 DNA sequence: TGTGCCAGCAGCTCCGGGGGTAACACTGAAGCTTTCTTT. It yields the protein CASSSGGNTEAFF.

This clone was counted between two and nine times. In DNA form, the CDR3 reads TGTGCCAGCAGCCCCTCGGGAGGGTTCATCCAGCCCCAGCATTTT. It specifies CASSPSGGFIQPQHF. The rearrangement uses TRBV7-9 and TRBJ1-5, with D unresolved. The CDR3 has 15 residues. With 5 bases removed from V and 7 bases from J, the gap between germline ends came to 18 bases. From germline, CDR1 is SEHNR and CDR2 FQNEAQ (reference sequence). Drawing the rest from reference TRBV7-9 and TRBJ1-5, the complete variable domain is DTGVSQNPRHKITKRGQNVTFRCDPISEHNRLYWYRQTLGQGPEFLTYFQNEAQLEKSRLLSDRFSAERPKGSFSTLEIQRTEQGDSAMYLCASSPSGGFIQPQHFGDGTRLSIL.

The chain links TRBV4-1 to TRBJ2-5; 12 nucleotides align to TRBD1. The length of the CDR3 is 14 residues. Trimming removed 1 base from V and 9 bases from J; junction bases left unmatched: 3. CDR1 and CDR2 from the germline V gene are MGHRA and YSYEKL. CDR3 DNA: TGCGCCAGCAGCCAAGGGGACAGGGGGCAGGCCCAGTACTTC. Encoded protein: CASSQGDRGQAQYF.

This clone was seen a handful of times. The chain joins TRBV6-6 to TRBJ1-4, with D unclear. Germline-derived CDR1 and CDR2 are MNHNY and SVGAGI (reference sequence). This CDR3 has 13 amino acids. Between the trimmed V and J ends, which lost 3 bases and 3 bases, there was a span of 5 bases. CDR3 region: CASSYGPNEKLFF. For the CDR3, the DNA is TGTGCCAGCAGTTATGGACCTAATGAAAAACTGTTTTTT.

The chain combines TRBV4-1 with TRBJ1-2, with a tentative D call TRBD1 (5 bases). Germline lookup yields CDR1 MGHRA and CDR2 YSYEKL. The length of the CDR3 is 15 residues. Trimming pared 1 base from V and 6 bases from J, leaving 15 bases between. CDR3 region: CASSQVSTTGNGYTF. The CDR3 DNA reads TGCGCCAGCAGCCAAGTTTCCACTACAGGAAATGGCTACACCTTC.

The gene calls are TRBV30 and TRBJ1-2, with D tentatively TRBD1 (6 bases). CDR1 GTSNPN and CDR2 SVGIG come from the germline V gene (reference sequence). This CDR3 comprises 13 residues. The V and J ends lost 3 bases and 4 bases respectively, with 12 bases between them. For the CDR3, the DNA is TGTGCCTGGAGGAAACAGGGTGGCTATGGCTACACCTTC. Translating it yields CAWRKQGGYGYTF.

The rearrangement uses TRBV4-1 and TRBJ1-2, with unresolved D. V was cut by 2 bases and J by 5 bases, with 18 bases left in between. Germline V gene data show CDR1 as MGHRA and CDR2 as YSYEKL. The CDR3 contains 16 residues. CDR3 sequence (DNA): TGCGCCAGCAGCCAACATAGTTTGTCCGGGTCTTATGGCTACACCTTC. Its protein product is CASSQHSLSGSYGYTF.

V usage is TRBV7-9 and J usage is TRBJ2-2; TRBD1 agrees at 7 bases. Per the germline V gene, CDR1 is SEHNR and CDR2 is FQNEAQ (reference sequence). Losses at the gene ends were 1 base for V and 1 base for J; bases not matched to a gene: 3. The CDR3 runs 16 residues. The CDR3 sequence is CASSLEGAKNTGELFF. As DNA, the CDR3 is TGTGCCAGCAGCTTAGAGGGGGCGAAGAACACCGGGGAGCTGTTTTTT.